Listed below are T cell receptor beta chains from one sample, sequenced in a study of blood T cell repertoires in COVID-19. Produced via immunoSEQ multiplex PCR; TCRdb's table is partial and in-frame only. The table has under 200,000 clones, 80% to 85% seen once. The sequenced sample consisted of peripheral blood. The receptor source for this set is a woman of 80 years or more with active or convalescent COVID-19. CDR3s include the opening cysteine and the closing phenylalanine or tryptophan. The D gene is left open where the match is weak. Size tells how often a clone was seen (once, few, many) or the class of an expanded clone, and some rows leave it out.

d_call: TRBD2; v_call: TRBV2; clone_size: -; j_call: TRBJ2-5; cdr3_nt: TGTGCCAGCACCCCTAGCGGGGGGGCGGGGGAGACCCAGTACTTC; cdr3_aa: CASTPSGGAGETQYF
d_call: -; v_call: TRBV10-3; clone_size: -; j_call: TRBJ1-1; cdr3_nt: TGTGCCATCGGTGACAACTGGGCAAATGAAGCTTTCTTT; cdr3_aa: CAIGDNWANEAFF
d_call: TRBD1; v_call: TRBV5-4; clone_size: many; j_call: TRBJ2-7; cdr3_nt: TGTGCCAGCAGCTCGGACAGGGGGCTCTACGAGCAGTACTTC; cdr3_aa: CASSSDRGLYEQYF
d_call: TRBD2; v_call: TRBV6-5; clone_size: -; j_call: TRBJ2-7; cdr3_nt: TGTGCCAGCAGTAGGACTAGCGGGGACTCCTACGAGCAGTACTTC; cdr3_aa: CASSRTSGDSYEQYF
d_call: -; v_call: TRBV19; clone_size: -; j_call: TRBJ1-4; cdr3_nt: TGTGCCAGTAGCCTCGAGGGAACTAATGAAAAACTGTTTTTT; cdr3_aa: CASSLEGTNEKLFF
d_call: TRBD2; v_call: TRBV7-6; clone_size: -; j_call: TRBJ2-1; cdr3_nt: TGTGCCAGCAGCCTCCTGACGGGGGGTTACAATGAGCAGTTCTTC; cdr3_aa: CASSLLTGGYNEQFF
d_call: TRBD1; v_call: TRBV7-9; clone_size: once; j_call: TRBJ1-4; cdr3_nt: TGTGCCAGCAGCCCGGGACAGCTTAATGAAAAACTGTTTTTT; cdr3_aa: CASSPGQLNEKLFF
d_call: -; v_call: TRBV6-6; clone_size: few; j_call: TRBJ1-4; cdr3_nt: TGTGCCAGCATGGGACAATTTAATGAAAAACTGTTTTTT; cdr3_aa: CASMGQFNEKLFF
d_call: -; v_call: TRBV2; clone_size: -; j_call: TRBJ2-7; cdr3_nt: TGTGCCAGCAGGGCCGAGCTCCGGGGCGAGCAGTACTTC; cdr3_aa: CASRAELRGEQYF
d_call: TRBD1; v_call: TRBV24-1; clone_size: once; j_call: TRBJ2-1; cdr3_nt: TGTGCCACCAGTGACCGGGACAGGGGTGACAATGAGCAGTTCTTC; cdr3_aa: CATSDRDRGDNEQFF
d_call: TRBD1; v_call: TRBV29-1; clone_size: -; j_call: TRBJ2-7; cdr3_nt: TGCAGCGCCGGACAGGGCGGCAACGAGCAGTACTTC; cdr3_aa: CSAGQGGNEQYF
d_call: TRBD2; v_call: TRBV6-2/TRBV6-3; clone_size: -; j_call: TRBJ2-3; cdr3_nt: TGTGCCAGCAGTTATATCTTCACTAGCGGGGGGGCAGGAGATACGCAGTATTTT; cdr3_aa: CASSYIFTSGGAGDTQYF
d_call: -; v_call: TRBV5-4; clone_size: -; j_call: TRBJ1-2; cdr3_nt: TGTGCCAGCAGTTTCTGGGAGAACTATGGCTACACCTTC; cdr3_aa: CASSFWENYGYTF
d_call: -; v_call: TRBV7-9; clone_size: -; j_call: TRBJ1-1; cdr3_nt: TGTGCCAGCAGCTTAGGAGGGGGTATGAACACTGAAGCTTTCTTT; cdr3_aa: CASSLGGGMNTEAFF
d_call: -; v_call: TRBV3-1/TRBV3-2; clone_size: -; j_call: TRBJ1-1; cdr3_nt: TGTGCCAGCAGCCAAGCGAGCGGGACGTCCGCGGAAGCTTTCTTT; cdr3_aa: CASSQASGTSAEAFF
d_call: -; v_call: TRBV4-3; clone_size: -; j_call: TRBJ2-7; cdr3_nt: TGCGCCAGCAGCCAAGATTGGAGCTCCTACGAGCAGTACTTC; cdr3_aa: CASSQDWSSYEQYF
d_call: TRBD1; v_call: TRBV6-2/TRBV6-3; clone_size: -; j_call: TRBJ2-7; cdr3_nt: TGTGCCAGCAGCGCCGGGACAGGGGGCTCCTACGAGCAGTACTTC; cdr3_aa: CASSAGTGGSYEQYF
d_call: -; v_call: TRBV30; clone_size: once; j_call: TRBJ1-3; cdr3_nt: TGTGCCTGGCGGACAGCCCCTGGAAACACCATATATTTT; cdr3_aa: CAWRTAPGNTIYF
d_call: -; v_call: TRBV19; clone_size: -; j_call: TRBJ2-7; cdr3_nt: TGTGCCAGTAGTATGGGGTCGGGGGTCTACGAGCAGTACTTC; cdr3_aa: CASSMGSGVYEQYF
d_call: -; v_call: TRBV5-1; clone_size: -; j_call: TRBJ1-4; cdr3_nt: TGCGCCAGCAGCTCTGACAGTCGTGAAAAACTGTTTTTT; cdr3_aa: CASSSDSREKLFF
d_call: TRBD1; v_call: TRBV2; clone_size: -; j_call: TRBJ1-1; cdr3_nt: TGTGCCAGCAGTTGGACAGGGTTAGGGACTGAAGCTTTCTTT; cdr3_aa: CASSWTGLGTEAFF
d_call: TRBD1; v_call: TRBV18; clone_size: -; j_call: TRBJ1-4; cdr3_nt: TGTGCCAGCTCACCACCGAAGGGGGCCGCCGGCAGGAATGAAAAACTGTTTTTT; cdr3_aa: CASSPPKGAAGRNEKLFF
d_call: -; v_call: TRBV2; clone_size: -; j_call: TRBJ2-7; cdr3_nt: TGTGCCAGCAGTGAAAGGGGCGAGCAGTACTTC; cdr3_aa: CASSERGEQYF
d_call: TRBD1; v_call: TRBV5-1; clone_size: -; j_call: TRBJ1-1; cdr3_nt: TGCGCCAGCAGCGCAGGGGGCGCGGGCACTGAAGCTTTCTTT; cdr3_aa: CASSAGGAGTEAFF
d_call: -; v_call: TRBV6-2/TRBV6-3; clone_size: few; j_call: TRBJ1-2; cdr3_nt: TGTGCCAGCAGTTACGCCCCAGAAAACTATGGCTACACCTTC; cdr3_aa: CASSYAPENYGYTF
d_call: -; v_call: TRBV24-1; clone_size: once; j_call: TRBJ1-4; cdr3_nt: TGTGCCACCAGTGGGGACACCCCTATCGAAAAACTGTTTTTT; cdr3_aa: CATSGDTPIEKLFF
d_call: -; v_call: TRBV7-2; clone_size: -; j_call: TRBJ2-2; cdr3_nt: TGTGCCAACCACCAGGGTTCCAACACCGGGGAGCTGTTTTTT; cdr3_aa: CANHQGSNTGELFF
d_call: TRBD2; v_call: TRBV10-1; clone_size: -; j_call: TRBJ2-7; cdr3_nt: TGCGCCACACCGGGGGGTACCATCTACGAGCAGTACTTC; cdr3_aa: CATPGGTIYEQYF
d_call: -; v_call: TRBV2; clone_size: -; j_call: TRBJ1-5; cdr3_nt: TGTGCCAGCAGTGAAATACGGGGGGCCCAGCCCCAGCATTTT; cdr3_aa: CASSEIRGAQPQHF
d_call: -; v_call: TRBV7-3; clone_size: few; j_call: TRBJ1-1; cdr3_nt: TGTGCCAGCAGCCCCAGCGGGCAGCTGAACACTGAAGCTTTCTTT; cdr3_aa: CASSPSGQLNTEAFF
d_call: -; v_call: TRBV4-3; clone_size: once; j_call: TRBJ1-5; cdr3_nt: TGCGCCAGCAGCCAAGAACCCGGACACCTAAATCAGCCCCAGCATTTT; cdr3_aa: CASSQEPGHLNQPQHF
d_call: -; v_call: TRBV30; clone_size: once; j_call: TRBJ1-1; cdr3_nt: TGTGCCTGGAGTGCCACGGACAGTGAAGCTTTCTTT; cdr3_aa: CAWSATDSEAFF
d_call: -; v_call: TRBV27; clone_size: -; j_call: TRBJ1-6; cdr3_nt: TGTGCCAGCAGTTTTATCGGCATCGGGCAGGGGAGTTTCCCCCTCCACTTT; cdr3_aa: CASSFIGIGQGSFPLHF
d_call: TRBD1; v_call: TRBV5-1; clone_size: -; j_call: TRBJ2-2; cdr3_nt: TGCGCCAGCAGCTGGGGACAGGGGCGTTCCGGGGAGCTGTTTTTT; cdr3_aa: CASSWGQGRSGELFF
d_call: TRBD2; v_call: TRBV30; clone_size: -; j_call: TRBJ2-3; cdr3_nt: TGTGCCTGGAGTCGGGCAGCGGGAGCCACAGATACGCAGTATTTT; cdr3_aa: CAWSRAAGATDTQYF
d_call: TRBD2; v_call: TRBV19; clone_size: -; j_call: TRBJ2-3; cdr3_nt: TGTGCCAGTAGTGCCGCGGGACTAGCGGGGGGGTGGCCAGATACGCAGTATTTT; cdr3_aa: CASSAAGLAGGWPDTQYF
d_call: -; v_call: TRBV7-2; clone_size: -; j_call: TRBJ1-1; cdr3_nt: TGTGCCAGCACCCAGTCCCTTTGGCCTGAAGCTTTCTTT; cdr3_aa: CASTQSLWPEAFF
d_call: TRBD1; v_call: TRBV24-1; clone_size: -; j_call: TRBJ1-5; cdr3_nt: TGTGCCACCACAGTATTACCAAAGACAGGGGAAAATCAGCCCCAGCATTTT; cdr3_aa: CATTVLPKTGENQPQHF
d_call: TRBD1; v_call: TRBV30; clone_size: -; j_call: TRBJ2-7; cdr3_nt: TGTGCCTGGAGTCCGGACAGGGGCGGTTCCGAGCAGTACTTC; cdr3_aa: CAWSPDRGGSEQYF
d_call: TRBD1; v_call: TRBV19; clone_size: -; j_call: TRBJ2-1; cdr3_nt: TGTGCCAGTAGTACGACGGGACAGCCTTACAATGAGCAGTTCTTC; cdr3_aa: CASSTTGQPYNEQFF
d_call: -; v_call: TRBV19; clone_size: few; j_call: TRBJ1-5; cdr3_nt: TGTGCCAGTAGCCCGATACAGGGTTCCAATCAGCCCCAGCATTTT; cdr3_aa: CASSPIQGSNQPQHF
d_call: -; v_call: TRBV2; clone_size: -; j_call: TRBJ2-5; cdr3_nt: TGTGCCAGCAGTGCCGGGGAGACCCAGTACTTC; cdr3_aa: CASSAGETQYF
d_call: -; v_call: TRBV5-1; clone_size: -; j_call: TRBJ2-7; cdr3_nt: TGCGCCAGCAGCGCCACAGGGTACAACGAGCAGTACTTC; cdr3_aa: CASSATGYNEQYF
d_call: -; v_call: TRBV5-6; clone_size: -; j_call: TRBJ1-1; cdr3_nt: TGTGCCAGCAGCGTAAACACTGAAGCTTTCTTT; cdr3_aa: CASSVNTEAFF
d_call: TRBD1; v_call: TRBV18; clone_size: -; j_call: TRBJ1-5; cdr3_nt: TGTGCCAGTCACAGGGGTTCCGATCAGCCCCAGCATTTT; cdr3_aa: CASHRGSDQPQHF
d_call: -; v_call: TRBV6-5; clone_size: -; j_call: TRBJ2-2; cdr3_nt: TGTGCCAGCGAAACAGGGTTGGCCGGGGAGCTGTTTTTT; cdr3_aa: CASETGLAGELFF
d_call: TRBD1; v_call: TRBV3-1/TRBV3-2; clone_size: many; j_call: TRBJ1-5; cdr3_nt: TGTGCCAGCAGCCAAGGACAGGGCGTAAGCAATCAGCCCCAGCATTTT; cdr3_aa: CASSQGQGVSNQPQHF
d_call: -; v_call: TRBV29-1; clone_size: -; j_call: TRBJ2-7; cdr3_nt: TGCAGCGTTATGACGGGGTACGAGCAGTACTTC; cdr3_aa: CSVMTGYEQYF
d_call: -; v_call: TRBV6-5; clone_size: -; j_call: TRBJ1-2; cdr3_nt: TGTGCCAGCAGTTCCTCCACGGGTAGGGGCTACACCTTC; cdr3_aa: CASSSSTGRGYTF
d_call: -; v_call: TRBV11-3; clone_size: -; j_call: TRBJ1-1; cdr3_nt: TGTGCCAGCAGCTTAGAATGGGGGGGGAACACTGAAGCTTTCTTT; cdr3_aa: CASSLEWGGNTEAFF
d_call: TRBD1; v_call: TRBV7-9; clone_size: -; j_call: TRBJ1-2; cdr3_nt: TGTGCCATACGGACAGGCGCTGGCTACACCTTC; cdr3_aa: CAIRTGAGYTF
d_call: TRBD1; v_call: TRBV19; clone_size: once; j_call: TRBJ1-3; cdr3_nt: TGTGCCAGTAGTTTTATGACAGGGCGGACGGGAAACACCATATATTTT; cdr3_aa: CASSFMTGRTGNTIYF
d_call: TRBD1; v_call: TRBV27; clone_size: once; j_call: TRBJ1-2; cdr3_nt: TGTGCCAGCAGTTTATTTGGACAGGGAAACTATGGCTACACCTTC; cdr3_aa: CASSLFGQGNYGYTF
d_call: -; v_call: TRBV2; clone_size: once; j_call: TRBJ2-5; cdr3_nt: TGTGCCAGCAGTGCCCCAACTAGCTCCCATGGGGAGACCCAGTACTTC; cdr3_aa: CASSAPTSSHGETQYF
d_call: TRBD2; v_call: TRBV5-1; clone_size: -; j_call: TRBJ2-1; cdr3_nt: TGCGCCAGCAGCTTGGTTGGCGGGGGGGCCCACAATGAGCAGTTCTTC; cdr3_aa: CASSLVGGGAHNEQFF
d_call: -; v_call: TRBV6-5; clone_size: -; j_call: TRBJ1-2; cdr3_nt: TGTGCCAGCAGCTCCTGGACAGACTATGGCTACACCTTC; cdr3_aa: CASSSWTDYGYTF
d_call: -; v_call: TRBV10-2; clone_size: -; j_call: TRBJ2-7; cdr3_nt: TGCGCCAGCAGTGACGAGGGCAGGCGGACCTACGAGCAGTACTTC; cdr3_aa: CASSDEGRRTYEQYF
d_call: TRBD2; v_call: TRBV19; clone_size: -; j_call: TRBJ2-7; cdr3_nt: TGTGCCAGTAGTATCGGGCTAGCGGGCCACGAGCAGTACTTC; cdr3_aa: CASSIGLAGHEQYF
d_call: -; v_call: TRBV11-3; clone_size: few; j_call: TRBJ1-3; cdr3_nt: TGTGCCAGCAGCTTAGATCAGGGTCATGGAAACACCATATATTTT; cdr3_aa: CASSLDQGHGNTIYF
d_call: -; v_call: TRBV3-1/TRBV3-2; clone_size: once; j_call: TRBJ2-3; cdr3_nt: TGTGCCAGCAGCCAAGATCGACTAGATACAGATACGCAGTATTTT; cdr3_aa: CASSQDRLDTDTQYF